These 29 T cell receptor beta chains were all obtained from the same sample, sequenced in a study of cytomegalovirus exposure and HLA in healthy donors. Primers: 60 Vbeta forward and 13 Jbeta reverse. Profiling relied on immunoSEQ multiplex PCR, and the TCRdb table lists in-frame clones only, not all of them. The sample consists of roughly 150,000 clones, about 79% of them appearing once. Specimen: PBMCs. All receptors derive from a male donor in good health and CMV-seronegative.

The J gene is TRBJ2-3, the V gene TRBV6-4, with 12 bases aligning to TRBD1. There are 15 residues in the CDR3. Trimming cost V 5 bases and J 5 bases; bases outside gene matches: 5. Germline-derived CDR1 and CDR2 are MRHNA and SNTAGT. CDR3 protein: CASSQGTGGVDTQYF. CDR3 nucleotide sequence: TGTGCCAGCAGTCAAGGGACAGGGGGCGTAGATACGCAGTATTTT.

V is TRBV4-1 and J is TRBJ1-1, with 8 positions matching TRBD1. V was clipped by 5 bases and J by 0 bases; unmatched bases: 5. This CDR3 region has 15 residues. Germline V gene lookup returns CDR1 MGHRA and CDR2 YSYEKL. The CDR3 reads CASSGPGGLNTEAFF. CDR3 coding DNA: TGCGCCAGCAGCGGGCCAGGGGGCCTGAACACTGAAGCTTTCTTT.

V gene TRBV29-1 combines with J gene TRBJ2-1, with 8 positions matching TRBD2. J lost 8 bases, V lost 5 bases, and 5 bases had no gene match. Germline-derived CDR1 and CDR2 are SQVTM and ANQGSEA. The CDR3 totals 12 residues. CDR3 coding DNA: TGCAGCGTTCAGGCTAGCGGGTATGAGCAGTTCTTC. Its translation: CSVQASGYEQFF.

This clone is a singleton in its sample. The J gene is TRBJ1-2, the V gene TRBV2, with TRBD1 matching 7 bases. Per germline, CDR1 SNHLY and CDR2 FYNNEI. V lost 6 bases to trimming and J lost 4 bases; unmatched junction nucleotides: 14. There are 16 residues in the CDR3. The CDR3 nucleotides are TGTGCCAGCAGCGGGGACAGCACGCTACTCGCCTATGGCTACACCTTC. This gives the protein CASSGDSTLLAYGYTF.

The chain recombines TRBV13 with TRBJ2-1, with 12 positions matching TRBD2. J lost 4 bases, V lost 5 bases, and 9 bases had no gene match. CDR3 length: 17 residues. Germline CDR1 is PRHDT and CDR2 is FYEKMQ (reference sequence). The CDR3 coding sequence is TGTGCCAGCAGCCCTACCCTAGCGGGAGGGACGTACAATGAGCAGTTCTTC. It specifies CASSPTLAGGTYNEQFF.

The V gene is TRBV6-1, the J gene TRBJ2-1; 11 nucleotides align to TRBD2. CDR3 size: 15 residues. Germline values: CDR1 MNHNS, CDR2 SASEGT. Trimming at V came to 7 bases and at J to 7 bases, leaving 9 bases not matched to a gene. The CDR3 DNA sequence: TGTGCCAGCATGGACGGGACTAGCGGACCTAATGAGCAGTTCTTC. Its protein product is CASMDGTSGPNEQFF.

V and J are TRBV30 and TRBJ2-7; D not certain. Trimming stripped 0 bases from V and 0 bases from J, with 9 bases between. Germline CDR1 is GTSNPN and CDR2 is SVGIG (reference sequence). The CDR3 is 14 amino acids. CDR3 coding DNA: TGTGCCTGGAGTGTACAGTCGAGCTCCTACGAGCAGTACTTC. The encoded protein is CAWSVQSSSYEQYF.

V and J are TRBV4-3 and TRBJ2-1; TRBD2 agrees at 8 bases. The junction had 7 bases not matched to a gene; V was cut back by 3 bases and J by 3 bases. The germline CDR1 and CDR2 sequences are LGHNA and YSLEER. The CDR3 is 16 residues long. The CDR3 reads CASSQSGGTIYNEQFF. Here the CDR3 DNA reads TGCGCCAGCAGCCAGAGCGGGGGTACAATCTACAATGAGCAGTTCTTC.

The chain recombines TRBV7-9 with TRBJ2-3; 11 nucleotides agree with TRBD1. V shed 8 bases, J shed 5 bases, and the junction held 6 bases outside the gene matches. The CDR3 runs 14 residues. Germline V gives CDR1 SEHNR, CDR2 FQNEAQ (reference sequence). CDR3: CASGQGASIDTQYF. CDR3 in DNA: TGTGCCAGCGGACAGGGGGCTTCAATAGATACGCAGTATTTT.

The chain recombines TRBV9 with TRBJ2-7; a weak D match, TRBD2 (6 bases). Trimming cost V 0 bases and J 0 bases, with 10 bases left between them. The germline V gene encodes CDR1 SGDLS and CDR2 YYNGEE. The CDR3 length is 15 residues. CDR3 region: CASSVGGMSSYEQYF. The CDR3 nucleotides read TGTGCCAGCAGCGTAGGCGGGATGAGCTCCTACGAGCAGTACTTC.

This chain connects TRBV28 to TRBJ2-5; no clear D. TRBJ2-7 matches the DNA end more closely, so the J call is doubtful. Looked up from germline, CDR1 is MDHEN and CDR2 is SYDVKM. The CDR3 contains 9 residues. CDR3 residues: CASINEQYF. The CDR3 DNA follows: TGTGCCAGCATAAACGAGCAGTACTTC.

This clone was picked up a small number of times. The V call is TRBV6-5, the J call TRBJ1-5; TRBD1 matches 7 bases. The CDR3 extends over 15 amino acids. The germline V gene encodes CDR1 MNHEY and CDR2 SVGAGI. Trimming cost V 5 bases and J 0 bases; bases outside gene matches: 4. The CDR3, as DNA: TGTGCCAGCAGTGGGGACAGCTATAGCAATCAGCCCCAGCATTTT. The encoded protein is CASSGDSYSNQPQHF.

The chain has TRBV27 and TRBJ2-7, with 10 bases that match TRBD1. The CDR3 contains 16 residues. J was trimmed by 2 bases and V by 6 bases; bases with no gene match: 10. Per germline, CDR1 MNHEY and CDR2 SMNVEV (reference sequence). The CDR3 region has the DNA TGTGCCAGCAGCCTACTACTTGGACAGGGGGCCTACGAGCAGTACTTC. It codes for CASSLLLGQGAYEQYF.

The rearrangement joins TRBV21-1 to TRBJ2-3; no check of the table's D call, TRBD1, against the DNA was made. TRBV21-1 represents a pseudogene. The CDR3 covers 17 residues. The CDR3 reads CASSDPQEHRSTDTQYF. CDR3 DNA sequence: TGTGCCAGCAGCGATCCACAGGAGCATCGAAGCACAGATACGCAGTATTTT.

This clone was detected only once. The chain links TRBV6-5 to TRBJ1-2; D possibly corresponds to TRBD1 (6 bases). Germline-derived CDR1 and CDR2 are MNHEY and SVGAGI. Trimming removed 0 bases at V and 5 bases at J, with 10 bases between. The CDR3 totals 14 residues. CDR3 bases: TGTGCCAGCAGTTACTCGGGGCAGGGGTATGGCTACACCTTC. This codes for CASSYSGQGYGYTF.

This chain links TRBV18 with TRBJ2-7; 8 positions match TRBD1. The trim removed 1 base at V and 4 bases at J, leaving 9 bases unmatched. The V gene's germline CDR1 is KGHSH and CDR2 LQKENI. This CDR3 contains 16 residues. The CDR3 DNA sequence: TGTGCCAGCTCACCACGGGGGACAGGAGAAGGGTACGAGCAGTACTTC. It is translated as CASSPRGTGEGYEQYF.

The chain has TRBV5-7 and TRBJ2-6, with unresolved D. TRBV5-7 is sorted into the ORF group, with uncertain function. There are 18 residues in the CDR3. V was pared by 0 bases and J by 0 bases, with 13 bases between. In DNA, the CDR3 is TGTGCCAGCAGCTTGGCCCCCAGTTCGATCTCTGGGGCCAACGTCCTGACTTTC. Translation gives CASSLAPSSISGANVLTF.

This chain uses TRBV27 with TRBJ2-3; a possible D gene is TRBD2 (5 bases). Germline CDR1 and CDR2: MNHEY and SMNVEV (reference sequence). Trimming shortened V by 2 bases and J by 3 bases, and 15 bases separated the two germline ends. The CDR3 is made up of 16 amino acids. This chain's CDR3 is CASSLNIALGTDTQYF. CDR3 DNA: TGTGCCAGCAGTTTAAATATAGCGCTAGGAACAGATACGCAGTATTTT.

The genes are TRBV10-3 and TRBJ2-1; the match to TRBD1 covers 8 bases. J lost 9 bases, V lost 8 bases, and 15 bases had no gene match. The germline CDR1 and CDR2 sequences are ENHRY and SYGVKD. The CDR3 spans 15 residues. The CDR3 bases are TGTGCCATCGGTCGGGTCGAGGGACAGGCGATTGAGCAGTTCTTC. Translated: CAIGRVEGQAIEQFF.

V gene TRBV7-8 combines with J gene TRBJ2-3; D possibly corresponds to TRBD1 (5 bases). The CDR3 is 13 amino acids. The ends were cut back, 5 bases at V and 3 bases at J, with 9 bases in the middle. Germline CDR1 and CDR2: SGHVS and FQNEAQ. DNA for the CDR3: TGTGCCAGCAGCCGCACAGGTACAGATACGCAGTATTTT. Translated, it gives CASSRTGTDTQYF.

As DNA, the CDR3 is TGTGCCAGTAGTATAGTGGGCAGAGAGACCCAGTACTTC. Its translation is CASSIVGRETQYF. The rearrangement uses TRBV19 and TRBJ2-5; D is unresolved. Germline lookup yields CDR1 LNHDA and CDR2 SQIVND (reference sequence). This CDR3 region has 13 residues. Trimming pared 1 base from V and 4 bases from J, leaving 7 bases between.

The chain couples TRBV5-1 to TRBJ2-1; D possibly corresponds to TRBD2 (6 bases). There are 16 residues in the CDR3. Germline assignment: CDR1 SGHRS and CDR2 YFSETQ. Trimming removed 4 bases at V and 5 bases at J, with 19 bases between. The CDR3 DNA sequence: TGCGCCAGCAGCCCCGTCGGCGGGATTCTCCACAATGAGCAGTTCTTC. Protein: CASSPVGGILHNEQFF.

This chain joins TRBV6-4 and TRBJ2-2; 7 positions agree with TRBD1. The CDR3 is 15 residues long. V shed 3 bases, J shed 6 bases, and the junction held 7 bases outside the gene matches. Germline-derived CDR1 and CDR2 are MRHNA and SNTAGT. Here the CDR3 reads CASSEAGGKAGELFF. The CDR3, as DNA: TGTGCCAGCAGTGAGGCAGGGGGTAAAGCCGGGGAGCTGTTTTTT.

The chain couples TRBV11-3 to TRBJ2-5; D not certain. V was shortened by 1 base and J by 1 base, with 4 bases between the two germline ends. CDR3 length: 13 amino acids. Germline assignment: CDR1 SGHNT and CDR2 YENEEA. This CDR3 is CASSLGAQETQYF. DNA of the CDR3: TGTGCCAGCAGCTTAGGAGCCCAAGAGACCCAGTACTTC.

V and J are TRBV7-2 and TRBJ2-5; TRBD2 agrees at 7 bases. CDR1 and CDR2 (germline): SGHTA, FQGNSA. The V segment lost 4 bases and the J segment 5 bases; nucleotides outside the gene matches: 4. The CDR3 covers 13 residues. In DNA form, the CDR3 reads TGTGCCAGCAGCTCGACTAGCTGGGAGACCCAGTACTTC. It translates to CASSSTSWETQYF.

The chain recombines TRBV6-5 with TRBJ2-1, with D possibly TRBD2 on 6 matching bases. The V end was cut by 4 bases, the J end by 8 bases, with 15 bases between. Per the germline V gene, CDR1 is MNHEY and CDR2 is SVGAGI. This CDR3 is 14 amino acids long. The CDR3 loop reads CASSWSGFADEQFF. Written as DNA, the CDR3 is TGTGCCAGCAGTTGGAGCGGGTTTGCAGATGAGCAGTTCTTC.

The V and J genes are TRBV9 and TRBJ1-3; D is unresolved. CDR1 and CDR2 from the germline V gene are SGDLS and YYNGEE. Trimming cost V 3 bases and J 0 bases, with 10 bases left between them. The CDR3 covers 15 residues. The CDR3 nucleotides read TGTGCCAGCAGCGATCGACTCCGCTCTGGAAACACCATATATTTT. It yields the protein CASSDRLRSGNTIYF.

This clone has only one observation. The chain carries TRBV15 and TRBJ1-2; 9 bases agree with TRBD1. Trimming at V came to 0 bases and at J to 6 bases, leaving 5 bases not matched to a gene. CDR3 length: 15 residues. CDR1 is LNHNV, CDR2 YYDKDF, per germline (reference sequence). CDR3 sequence: CATSRDPQGADGYTF. CDR3 coding DNA: TGTGCCACCAGCAGAGATCCACAGGGGGCAGATGGCTACACCTTC.

The chain recombines TRBV11-1 with TRBJ2-7; TRBD2 matches 8 bases. Germline V gives CDR1 SGHAT, CDR2 FQDESV (reference sequence). The CDR3 covers 17 residues. With V trimmed by 6 bases and J by 6 bases, 19 bases remained unmatched. The CDR3 DNA reads as TGTGCCAGCAGTCCCCCCGGTGGCGGGAGGTACCTGGGCGAGCAGTACTTC. Translated, it gives CASSPPGGGRYLGEQYF.